This note documents a single T cell receptor (beta chain) sequence. Its antigen is not known. This specimen belongs to a study of T-cell reconstitution after alpha-beta-depleted transplantation in children. The CDR3 spans 16 residues. V was trimmed by 5 bases and J by 1 base, leaving 15 bases between them. Study-level results: Fresh T-cell production supplied most of the T-cell counts and diversity seen one year after transplant. There were reportedly several hundred expanded graft clones from which alpha-beta T cells came about two months after transplant.

TCRbeta library preparation incorporated unique molecular identifiers. MiXCR, run by TCRdb on the PCR reads, gives a single entry per CDR3 protein. The repertoire holds approximately 800,000 distinct CDR3 sequences, with about 16% as singletons. The rearrangement uses TRBV12-3 or TRBV12-4 and TRBJ1-3; possibly TRBD1 for D (6 bases). Sample: PBMCs, mostly from graft donor cells, taken 360 days after TCRalphabeta/CD19-depleted stem cell transplant. The source of this sequence is a male patient aged 10 to 17 who had a stem cell transplant for acute lymphoblastic leukemia, so the T cells may come from the graft donor. CDR3 region: CASSPQLQGSGNTIYF. The CDR3 region has the DNA TGTGCCAGCAGTCCCCAATTACAGGGATCTGGAAACACCATATATTTT.